This TCR beta chain was sequenced for a study of PD-L1 blockade in urothelial cancer. Background on the study: Atezolizumab therapy began for patients around 2014, dosed at 1,200 mg intravenously every 3 weeks. Prior regimens of chemotherapy numbered 0 to 3 per patient. Blood samples had a median of approximately 150,000 T cells, roughly 83,000 unique TCRs, and clonality around 0.08.

The CDR3 length is 15 residues. Per germline, CDR1 KGHSH and CDR2 LQKENI. Trimming removed 6 bases from V and 5 bases from J; junction bases left unmatched: 7. Sequenced by immunoSEQ multiplex PCR; TCRdb stores in-frame clones only, minus some. The sample has tens of thousands of clones; over 75% are singletons. The clonotype originates from a man in his fifties with urothelial cancer. Here the sequenced sample was PBMCs, taken around atezolizumab (anti-PD-L1) treatment. This chain links TRBV18 with TRBJ2-1; TRBD2 aligns across 10 bases. CDR3 bases: TGTGCCAGCTCCCTCGGACTAGCGGTGAACAATGAGCAGTTCTTC. Protein sequence: CASSLGLAVNNEQFF.